Presented here are 5 T cell receptor beta chains from one specimen sequenced in a study of blood T cells in healthy people across ages. For the second PCR, which ran for about 6 to 11 cycles, a sample-barcoded 5' primer and a J-beta primer mix were used. From the 5' RACE reads, TCRdb called clonotypes with MiXCR, one entry per CDR3 protein. The table lists some 1.8 million distinct CDR3 sequences, around 40% of them singletons. The sample taken for sequencing was blood. These receptors were collected from a human donor in good health.

V usage is TRBV7-2 and J usage is TRBJ1-5; D ambiguous. This CDR3 is built from 14 residues. V lost 2 bases and J lost 5, with 10 bases in between. Germline V CDR1 and CDR2: SGHTA, FQGNSA. The CDR3 spells CASSLIIRDQPQHF. The CDR3 region has the DNA TGTGCCAGCAGCTTAATAATCCGAGATCAGCCCCAGCATTTT.

The J gene is TRBJ2-1, the V gene TRBV20-1; D gene ambiguous. Germline V gene data show CDR1 as DFQATT and CDR2 as SNEGSKA (reference sequence). Trimming pared 8 bases from V and 7 bases from J, leaving 12 bases between. The CDR3 contains 11 residues. CDR3 protein: CSLVVGNEQFF. The CDR3 coding sequence is TGCAGTCTCGTAGTAGGAAATGAGCAGTTCTTC.

This clonotype was recorded at least ten times. The rearrangement links TRBV5-1 to TRBJ2-5; 7 bases match TRBD2. The CDR3 sequence is 14 residues long. V trimming: 4 bases; J trimming: 5 bases; junction bases outside the gene matches: 8. Per the germline V gene, CDR1 is SGHRS and CDR2 is YFSETQ. The CDR3 DNA sequence: TGCGCCAGCAGCCCGGGACTATCAGGGGAGACCCAGTACTTC. This codes for CASSPGLSGETQYF.

This clonotype has a handful of counts. This chain connects TRBV28 to TRBJ2-7; D may be TRBD1 or TRBD2 (7 bases each). This CDR3 has 16 residues. The germline V gene encodes CDR1 MDHEN and CDR2 SYDVKM. The V end lost 3 bases, the J end lost 4 bases, and 19 bases lay between the germline ends. Here the CDR3 DNA reads TGTGCCAGCAGTTTCCCTCTCAGGGGGGGTACGTACGAGCAGTACTTC. Amino acids: CASSFPLRGGTYEQYF.

The chain employs TRBV4-1 and TRBJ1-1; D unclear. Trimming removed 3 bases from V and 9 bases from J, with 14 bases in between. The CDR3 spans 13 residues. Per germline, CDR1 MGHRA and CDR2 YSYEKL. CDR3 sequence (DNA): TGCGCCAGCAGCCAGTTTCTTCGGCAACAAGCTTTCTTT. Translation: CASSQFLRQQAFF.